Detailed here is one TCR beta chain. Primers used in a second PCR of about 6 to 11 cycles were a sample-barcoded 5' primer and a J-beta primer mix. A single record per CDR3 protein comes from TCRdb applying MiXCR to the 5' RACE reads. Of roughly 800,000 distinct CDR3 sequences listed, 55% to 75% are singletons. These data come from a study of blood T cells in healthy people across ages. The CDR3 is 13 residues long. The J segment lost 6 bases and the V segment lost 8 bases, leaving 3 bases of the junction unmatched. Germline CDR1 reads MDHEN; CDR2 reads SYDVKM. The receptor comes from a man younger than 45 in good health. Sequenced input: blood. This chain uses TRBV28 with TRBJ2-3; 12 bases line up with TRBD2. The CDR3 here is CASLAGGPDTQYF. DNA of the CDR3: TGTGCCAGCCTAGCGGGAGGGCCGGATACGCAGTATTTT.